What follows are 17 T cell receptor beta chains derived from one specimen sequenced in a study of blood T cell repertoires in COVID-19. The repertoire was sequenced with immunoSEQ multiplex PCR; TCRdb's copy has only in-frame clones and lacks some. The sample shows tens of thousands of clones, roughly four fifths of them seen only once. The specimen was peripheral blood. The receptor source for this set is a woman aged 80 or over with acute or convalescent COVID-19.

This clone was counted only a few times. The chain couples TRBV11-3 to TRBJ2-7, with 8 bases lining up with TRBD2. V lost 4 bases to trimming and J lost 5 bases; unmatched junction nucleotides: 13. The CDR3 extends over 16 amino acids. Germline V gene sequence: CDR1 SGHNT, CDR2 YENEEA. For the CDR3, the DNA is TGTGCCAGCAGCTATACTAGCGGTTGGGGGGTCCACGAGCAGTACTTC. Translating gives CASSYTSGWGVHEQYF.

The V and J genes are TRBV19 and TRBJ2-3, with 9 bases lining up with TRBD2. Germline lookup yields CDR1 LNHDA and CDR2 SQIVND (reference sequence). The CDR3 spans 13 residues. The V and J ends lost 5 bases and 7 bases, in that order; junction bases with no gene match: 4. The DNA for the CDR3 is TGTGCCAGTAGTCTAGCGGGATTGTATACGCAGTATTTT. It specifies CASSLAGLYTQYF.

The rearrangement links TRBV5-1 to TRBJ2-1; 10 nucleotides agree with TRBD2. Trimming took 5 bases from V and 5 from J; bases not matched to a gene: 10. CDR3 size: 16 residues. Germline CDR1 and CDR2: SGHRS and YFSETQ. Here the CDR3 reads CASRGRLAGGDNEQFF. In DNA form, the CDR3 reads TGCGCCAGCAGGGGGAGGTTAGCGGGAGGCGACAATGAGCAGTTCTTC.

In DNA, the CDR3 is TGTGCCAGCAGCTCGGACAGGGATGGCTACACCTTC. Its protein is CASSSDRDGYTF. The chain couples TRBV28 to TRBJ1-2, with 8 bases that match TRBD1. CDR3 length equals 12 residues. The germline CDR1 and CDR2 sequences are MDHEN and SYDVKM. Trimming cost V 6 bases and J 6 bases; bases outside gene matches: 3.

This clone has more than one count but fewer than ten. The rearrangement uses TRBV7-9 and TRBJ2-1; 10 nucleotides agree with TRBD1. CDR3 length: 15 residues. Trimming took 5 bases from V and 4 from J; bases not matched to a gene: 5. Germline CDR1 and CDR2: SEHNR and FQNEAQ (reference sequence). The CDR3 region is CASSPGQGIYNEQFF. The CDR3 DNA follows: TGTGCCAGCAGCCCGGGACAGGGGATATACAATGAGCAGTTCTTC.

The chain links TRBV7-8 to TRBJ2-1; D call uncertain. This CDR3 has 12 residues. Germline V gives CDR1 SGHVS, CDR2 FQNEAQ. V dropped 5 bases and J dropped 10 bases, with 12 bases sitting between them. The CDR3 DNA sequence: TGTGCCAGCAGCCGATTTGGCGGAGAGCAGTTCTTC. This sequence encodes CASSRFGGEQFF.

V gene TRBV9 combines with J gene TRBJ2-2; D gene ambiguous. With 3 bases removed from V and 7 bases from J, the gap between germline ends came to 10 bases. This CDR3 is 13 amino acids long. In germline, CDR1 is SGDLS, CDR2 YYNGEE. The CDR3 DNA is TGTGCCAGCAGCGCCTCGACTGGCGGGGAGCTGTTTTTT. Translated, it gives CASSASTGGELFF.

J is TRBJ1-5 and V is TRBV28; D is uncertain. CDR3 length equals 13 residues. V was cut by 9 bases and J by 2 bases, with 11 bases left in between. The germline V gene encodes CDR1 MDHEN and CDR2 SYDVKM. In DNA, the CDR3 is TGTGCCAGTCAAAACCAGGGCAATCAGCCCCAGCATTTT. Translated: CASQNQGNQPQHF.

The rearrangement links TRBV18 to TRBJ1-4, with 7 bases that match TRBD1. CDR1 and CDR2 (germline): KGHSH, LQKENI. The CDR3 spans 16 residues. Trimming cost V 6 bases and J 5 bases; bases outside gene matches: 12. CDR3 in DNA: TGTGCCAGCTCGCGTCCTACAGGGGCCGGGAATGAAAAACTGTTTTTT. Protein product: CASSRPTGAGNEKLFF.

The chain has TRBV10-3 and TRBJ1-1, with D possibly TRBD1 on 5 matching bases. From germline, CDR1 is ENHRY and CDR2 SYGVKD. V lost 2 bases to trimming and J lost 14 bases, with 12 bases between them. The CDR3 has 11 residues. CDR3 sequence: CAISEGGQGFF. The CDR3 nucleotides read TGTGCCATCAGTGAGGGAGGGCAGGGCTTCTTT.

The V call is TRBV4-1, the J call TRBJ2-7; 12 bases agree with TRBD1. The germline V gene encodes CDR1 MGHRA and CDR2 YSYEKL. The trim removed 1 base at V and 2 bases at J, leaving 3 bases unmatched. The CDR3 spans 16 residues. The CDR3 nucleotides read TGCGCCAGCAGCCAAGCGGGACAGGGGGCGGCCTACGAGCAGTACTTC. Its protein is CASSQAGQGAAYEQYF.

V gene TRBV9 combines with J gene TRBJ1-1; a possible D gene is TRBD1 (5 bases). Germline CDR1 SGDLS, CDR2 YYNGEE. This CDR3 is 13 amino acids long. Trimming shortened V by 3 bases and J by 4 bases, and 10 bases separated the two germline ends. CDR3 residues: CASSGRDGTEAFF. Here the CDR3 DNA reads TGTGCCAGCAGCGGCAGGGATGGCACTGAAGCTTTCTTT.

A note on this clone: One junction end disagrees with the germline gene, perhaps due to a read error. J is TRBJ2-2 and V is TRBV7-7; TRBD2 matches 8 bases. Germline V CDR1 and CDR2: SSHAT, FNYEAQ (reference sequence). The CDR3 has 16 amino acids. The DNA of the CDR3 is TGTGCTAGCAGCTTAGGTAGCGGGGTGAACACCGGGGAGCTGTTTTTT. Translated: CASSLGSGVNTGELFF.

DNA of the CDR3: TGTGCCAGCATTGGCGCGGAAGAGCAGTTCTTC. Amino acid sequence: CASIGAEEQFF. The chain employs TRBV2 and TRBJ2-1; D unresolved. Trimming shortened V by 7 bases and J by 10 bases, and 11 bases separated the two germline ends. The CDR3 is 11 amino acids. CDR1 and CDR2 from the germline V gene are SNHLY and FYNNEI.

The genes are TRBV29-1 and TRBJ2-1; TRBD2 matches at 11 bases. From germline, CDR1 is SQVTM and CDR2 ANQGSEA. J lost 9 bases, V lost 1 base, and 5 bases had no gene match. The CDR3 consists of 14 residues. CDR3 in amino acids: CSVEASGRSSEQFF. The CDR3 coding sequence is TGCAGCGTTGAAGCTAGCGGGAGGTCTAGTGAGCAGTTCTTC.

The gene calls are TRBV6-5 and TRBJ2-7; possibly TRBD2 for D (6 bases). V was clipped by 2 bases and J by 1 base, with 12 bases between them. CDR1 and CDR2 from the germline V gene are MNHEY and SVGAGI. This CDR3 has 15 residues. DNA of the CDR3: TGTGCCAGCAGTTACGGCGGGGTGGGGTCCTACGAGCAGTACTTC. Its protein product is CASSYGGVGSYEQYF.

The rearrangement links TRBV4-3 to TRBJ2-2, with 13 positions matching TRBD2. Per germline, CDR1 LGHNA and CDR2 YSLEER. The CDR3 is 20 residues long. With 3 bases clipped from V and 0 bases from J, the junction kept 10 bases outside the gene matches. CDR3 sequence (DNA): TGCGCCAGCAGCCAGGGACTTGGACTAGCGGGAGCGGCGAACACCGGGGAGCTGTTTTTT. The encoded protein is CASSQGLGLAGAANTGELFF.